These T cell receptor beta chains were read from a single sample in a study of T cell changes during pregnancy in multiple sclerosis. Only in-frame clones appear in the TCRdb table, and some are missing; sequencing was by immunoSEQ multiplex PCR. This repertoire shows around 80,000 clones, just over 90% found once; its top ten account for 1.4% to 1.5%. Sample: peripheral blood, taken before pregnancy. The source of these receptors is a female donor with multiple sclerosis, enrolled in a pregnancy study. The CDR3 runs from the conserved cysteine through the conserved F or W. A D gene is named only where the DNA matches it firmly. Not all rows give a size; the values are once, few, many and, for expanded clones, a class.

J	D	size	V	CDR3	DNA
TRBJ1-1	.	once	TRBV7-9	CASSLRFNRDTEAFF	TGTGCCAGCAGCCTCCGATTTAACAGAGACACTGAAGCTTTCTTT
TRBJ1-2	.	.	TRBV2	CASSWAANYGYTF	TGTGCCAGCAGTTGGGCCGCTAACTATGGCTACACCTTC
TRBJ1-5	.	.	TRBV23-1	CASSQSNRGWQPQHF	TGCGCCAGCAGTCAATCGAATAGGGGCTGGCAGCCCCAGCATTTT
TRBJ1-1	.	.	TRBV9	CASSYTATTGGTEAFF	TGTGCCAGCAGCTATACGGCAACTACGGGGGGGACTGAAGCTTTCTTT
TRBJ2-3	TRBD2	.	TRBV19	CASSIALAGGTDTQYF	TGTGCCAGTAGTATCGCTCTAGCGGGGGGGACAGATACGCAGTATTTT
TRBJ2-6	.	.	TRBV13	CASSWFSGSGANVLTF	TGTGCCAGCAGCTGGTTCTCGGGCTCTGGGGCCAACGTCCTGACTTTC
TRBJ2-7	.	once	TRBV6-1	CASSERAGRGPPYEQYF	TGTGCCAGCAGTGAACGGGCGGGAAGAGGGCCTCCCTACGAGCAGTACTTC
TRBJ1-2	.	.	TRBV2	CASTFLTGIGGYTF	TGTGCCAGCACCTTCTTAACAGGGATTGGTGGCTACACCTTC
TRBJ2-1	TRBD2	.	TRBV6-5	CASRQGLGWNEQFF	TGTGCCAGCAGACAAGGACTAGGGTGGAATGAGCAGTTCTTC
TRBJ1-5	.	.	TRBV5-6	CASSGEGQPQHF	TGTGCCAGCAGCGGGGAGGGTCAGCCCCAGCATTTT
TRBJ1-5	.	.	TRBV2	CASRTTGIYQPQHF	TGTGCCAGCCGAACAACAGGAATCTATCAGCCCCAGCATTTT
TRBJ2-3	TRBD1	.	TRBV2	CARYPGQGPDTQYF	TGTGCCAGATATCCGGGACAGGGCCCAGATACGCAGTATTTT
TRBJ2-3	.	.	TRBV5-1	CASSLGVELARTDTQYF	TGCGCCAGCAGCTTGGGGGTCGAGCTAGCCCGCACAGATACGCAGTATTTT
TRBJ1-4	.	once	TRBV30	CAWSPDEKLFF	TGTGCCTGGAGCCCAGATGAAAAACTGTTTTTT
TRBJ2-4	.	.	TRBV2	CASTRGENIQYF	TGTGCCAGTACTCGGGGAGAAAACATTCAGTACTTC
TRBJ2-1	.	.	TRBV9	CASCQGGGIPYNEQFF	TGTGCCAGCTGTCAAGGAGGGGGCATCCCCTACAATGAGCAGTTCTTC
TRBJ2-1	TRBD2	.	TRBV27	CASSLGGGNEQFF	TGTGCCAGCAGTTTAGGGGGGGGAAACGAGCAGTTCTTC
TRBJ1-5	.	.	TRBV9	CARRDNQPQHF	TGTGCTCGGAGAGACAATCAGCCCCAGCATTTT
TRBJ2-7	TRBD1	.	TRBV7-2	CASRTGNAYEQYF	TGTGCCAGCAGGACAGGGAACGCCTACGAGCAGTACTTC
TRBJ2-1	.	.	TRBV6-1	CASKNSNEQFF	TGTGCCAGCAAGAACAGTAATGAGCAGTTCTTC
TRBJ1-2	.	.	TRBV11-2	CASSSTRVGGFGYTF	TGTGCCAGCAGCTCCACAAGGGTAGGGGGTTTTGGCTACACCTTC
TRBJ2-1	.	.	TRBV15	CATVESRGGLGNEQFF	TGTGCCACGGTGGAGTCGAGGGGAGGATTAGGTAATGAGCAGTTCTTC
TRBJ2-1	TRBD2	.	TRBV9	CASSGSGAGLAGRVNEQFF	TGTGCCAGCAGCGGTAGTGGAGCGGGACTAGCGGGGCGGGTAAATGAGCAGTTCTTC
TRBJ2-7	.	.	TRBV9	CASSVGKTAYEQYF	TGTGCCAGCAGCGTAGGAAAAACGGCCTACGAGCAGTACTTC
TRBJ2-7	.	.	TRBV6-5	CASSIGGLISYEQYF	TGTGCCAGCAGTATTGGAGGACTGATCTCCTACGAGCAGTACTTC
TRBJ1-4	.	.	TRBV5-4	CASSVDSGGNNEKLFF	TGTGCCAGCAGCGTGGACAGCGGAGGAAATAATGAAAAACTGTTTTTT
TRBJ2-3	TRBD2	.	TRBV4-1	CASSFQRLAGTDTQYF	TGCGCCAGCAGCTTTCAAAGACTAGCGGGCACAGATACGCAGTATTTT
TRBJ1-5	TRBD1	.	TRBV9	CASSVDPGQGNQPQHF	TGTGCCAGCAGCGTGGACCCGGGACAGGGGAATCAGCCCCAGCATTTT
TRBJ1-1	TRBD1	once	TRBV12-5	CASGTGTRAEAFF	TGTGCTAGTGGGACAGGGACGCGGGCTGAAGCTTTCTTT
TRBJ2-1	TRBD2	.	TRBV19	CASSPPLGLAGGKNEQFF	TGTGCCAGTAGTCCTCCCTTGGGACTAGCGGGGGGTAAAAATGAGCAGTTCTTC
TRBJ2-1	.	.	TRBV5-1	CASRSRYNEQFF	TGCGCCAGCAGGAGCAGGTACAATGAGCAGTTCTTC
TRBJ2-7	TRBD1	.	TRBV7-2	CASSPGTGPYEQYF	TGTGCCAGCAGCCCCGGGACAGGGCCCTACGAGCAGTACTTC
TRBJ2-2	.	.	TRBV10-1	CASSRQTTGELFF	TGCGCCAGCAGCAGACAGACCACCGGGGAGCTGTTTTTT
TRBJ2-3	TRBD2	.	TRBV10-3	CAISGAAGGPTQYF	TGTGCCATCAGTGGAGCTGCGGGGGGCCCAACGCAGTATTTT
TRBJ1-2	.	.	TRBV28	CASGPALGYTF	TGTGCCAGCGGCCCTGCCTTGGGCTACACCTTC
TRBJ2-5	TRBD2	.	TRBV6-1	CASSAGLYQETQYF	TGTGCCAGCAGCGCGGGACTATACCAAGAGACCCAGTACTTC
TRBJ2-1	TRBD1	.	TRBV5-6	CASSLAGQGARLRFF	TGTGCCAGCAGCTTGGCCGGTCAGGGGGCGCGGCTTAGGTTCTTC
TRBJ2-2	TRBD2	.	TRBV5-4	CASSWDYGFGELFF	TGTGCCAGCAGCTGGGACTATGGGTTCGGGGAGCTGTTTTTT
TRBJ1-1	TRBD1	.	TRBV11-2	CASGYRGTGRLNTEAFF	TGTGCCAGCGGCTACCGAGGGACAGGGAGGCTGAACACTGAAGCTTTCTTT
TRBJ1-5	TRBD1	few	TRBV27	CASSLVGTGARSNQPQHF	TGTGCCAGCAGTTTGGTTGGCACAGGGGCGAGGAGCAATCAGCCCCAGCATTTT
TRBJ2-2	.	.	TRBV7-3	CASSLRGLGELFF	TGTGCCAGCAGCTTAAGGGGGCTCGGGGAGCTGTTTTTT
TRBJ1-1	TRBD1	once	TRBV6-5	CASSYRDREEAFF	TGTGCCAGCAGTTACCGGGACAGGGAAGAAGCTTTCTTT
TRBJ2-2	.	.	TRBV6-6	CASSDGVNTGELFF	TGTGCCAGCAGTGACGGGGTGAACACCGGGGAGCTGTTTTTT
TRBJ1-2	TRBD1	.	TRBV9	CASSGPRTGGGYTF	TGTGCCAGCAGCGGCCCCAGGACAGGGGGTGGCTACACCTTC
TRBJ2-7	.	.	TRBV5-5	CASSLDIPYEQYF	TGTGCCAGCAGTCTGGACATTCCCTACGAGCAGTACTTC
TRBJ2-3	TRBD2	.	TRBV9	CASSGVGTSGTDTQYF	TGTGCCAGCAGCGGGGTCGGGACTAGCGGCACAGATACGCAGTATTTT
TRBJ2-3	.	.	TRBV27	CASSLEVTGSTDTQYF	TGTGCCAGCAGTTTAGAAGTAACAGGATCCACAGATACGCAGTATTTT
TRBJ2-7	.	.	TRBV6-4	CASSVPGSYEQYF	TGTGCCAGCAGTGTGCCGGGCTCCTACGAGCAGTACTTC
TRBJ1-1	.	.	TRBV30	CAWSVRENTEAFF	TGTGCCTGGAGTGTACGCGAGAACACTGAAGCTTTCTTT
TRBJ2-3	TRBD2	.	TRBV9	CASSVGGGGAGSDTQYF	TGTGCCAGCAGCGTAGGAGGCGGGGGGGCCGGATCAGATACGCAGTATTTT